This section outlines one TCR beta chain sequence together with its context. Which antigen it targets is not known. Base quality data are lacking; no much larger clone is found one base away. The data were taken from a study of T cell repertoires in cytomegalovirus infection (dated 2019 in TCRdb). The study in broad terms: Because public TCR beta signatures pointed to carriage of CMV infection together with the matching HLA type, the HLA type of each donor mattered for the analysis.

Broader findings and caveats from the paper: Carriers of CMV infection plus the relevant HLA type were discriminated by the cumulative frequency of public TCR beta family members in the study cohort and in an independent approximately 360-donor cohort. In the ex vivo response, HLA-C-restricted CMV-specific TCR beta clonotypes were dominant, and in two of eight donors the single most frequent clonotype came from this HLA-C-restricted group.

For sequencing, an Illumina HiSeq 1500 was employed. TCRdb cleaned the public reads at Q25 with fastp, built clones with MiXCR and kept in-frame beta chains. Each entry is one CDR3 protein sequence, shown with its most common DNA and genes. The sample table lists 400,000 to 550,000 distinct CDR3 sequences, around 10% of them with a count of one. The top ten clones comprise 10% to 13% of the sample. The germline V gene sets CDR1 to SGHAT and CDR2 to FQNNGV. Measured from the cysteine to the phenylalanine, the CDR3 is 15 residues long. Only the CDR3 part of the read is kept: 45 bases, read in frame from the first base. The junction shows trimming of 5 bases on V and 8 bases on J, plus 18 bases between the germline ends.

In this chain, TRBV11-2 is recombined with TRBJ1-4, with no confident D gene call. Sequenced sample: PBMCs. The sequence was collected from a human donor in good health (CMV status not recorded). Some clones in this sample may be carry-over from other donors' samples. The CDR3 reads CASSPGPPYEEKLFF. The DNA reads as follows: TGTGCCAGCAGCCCAGGACCCCCCTATGAGGAAAAACTGTTTTTT.